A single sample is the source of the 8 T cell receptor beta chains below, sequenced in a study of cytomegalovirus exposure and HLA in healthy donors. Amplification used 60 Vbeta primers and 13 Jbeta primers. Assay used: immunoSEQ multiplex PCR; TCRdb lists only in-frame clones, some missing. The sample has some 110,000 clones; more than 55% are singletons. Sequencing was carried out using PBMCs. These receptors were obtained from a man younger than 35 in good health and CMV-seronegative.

Here the CDR3 reads CASSPLREGLTDTQYF. The CDR3 DNA follows: TGTGCCAGCTCACCACTACGGGAGGGCCTCACCGATACGCAGTATTTT. The gene calls are TRBV18 and TRBJ2-3; TRBD2 matches 8 bases. CDR1 and CDR2 (germline): KGHSH, LQKENI. This CDR3 is 16 amino acids long. The V gene end was trimmed by 1 base and the J gene end by 6 bases; junction bases not matched to a gene: 9.

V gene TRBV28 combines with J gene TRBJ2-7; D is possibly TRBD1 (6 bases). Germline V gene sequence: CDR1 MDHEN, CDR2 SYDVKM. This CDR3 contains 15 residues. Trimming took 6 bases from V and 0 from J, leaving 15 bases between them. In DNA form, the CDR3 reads TGTGCCAGCAGCCGCACGAGGACAGTCTCCTACGAGCAGTACTTC. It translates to CASSRTRTVSYEQYF.

CDR3 residues: CASSSTSGAYNEQFF. Here the CDR3 DNA reads TGTGCCAGCAGCTCCACTAGCGGAGCGTACAATGAGCAGTTCTTC. The chain uses TRBV7-9 and TRBJ2-1; 8 positions agree with TRBD2. J gave up 4 bases and V 4 bases, and 6 bases lay outside the gene matches. The germline CDR1 and CDR2 sequences are SEHNR and FQNEAQ (reference sequence). The CDR3 spans 15 residues.

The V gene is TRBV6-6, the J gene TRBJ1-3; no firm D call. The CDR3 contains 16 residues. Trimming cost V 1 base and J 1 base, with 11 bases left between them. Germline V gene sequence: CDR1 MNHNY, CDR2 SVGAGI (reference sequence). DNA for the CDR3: TGTGCCAGCAGTTACTTCCGGGGAGAGTCTGGAAACACCATATATTTT. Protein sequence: CASSYFRGESGNTIYF.

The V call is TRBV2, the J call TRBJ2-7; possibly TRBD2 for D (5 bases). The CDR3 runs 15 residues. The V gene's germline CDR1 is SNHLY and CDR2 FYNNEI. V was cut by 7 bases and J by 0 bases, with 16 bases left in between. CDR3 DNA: TGTGCCAGCACCCTTCGGGCGGGTTTCTCCTACGAGCAGTACTTC. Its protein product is CASTLRAGFSYEQYF.

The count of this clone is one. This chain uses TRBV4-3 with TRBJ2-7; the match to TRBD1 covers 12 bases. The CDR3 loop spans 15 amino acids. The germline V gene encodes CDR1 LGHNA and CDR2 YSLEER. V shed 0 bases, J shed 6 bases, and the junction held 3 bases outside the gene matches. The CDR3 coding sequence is TGCGCCAGCAGCCAAGATGGGACAGGGGGCCTCGAGCAGTACTTC. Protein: CASSQDGTGGLEQYF.

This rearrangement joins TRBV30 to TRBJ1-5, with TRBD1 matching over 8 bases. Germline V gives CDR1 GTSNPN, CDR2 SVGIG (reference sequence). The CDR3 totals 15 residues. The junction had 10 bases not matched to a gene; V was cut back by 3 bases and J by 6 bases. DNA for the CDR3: TGTGCCTGGAGCCTTCTTGGACAGGGCGGTCAGCCCCAGCATTTT. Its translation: CAWSLLGQGGQPQHF.

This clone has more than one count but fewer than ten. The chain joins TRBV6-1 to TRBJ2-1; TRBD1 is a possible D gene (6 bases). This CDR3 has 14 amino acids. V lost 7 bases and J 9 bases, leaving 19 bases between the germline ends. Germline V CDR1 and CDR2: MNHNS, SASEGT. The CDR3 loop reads CASTPLVGAGEQFF. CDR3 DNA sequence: TGTGCCAGCACCCCGTTGGTGGGGGCTGGTGAGCAGTTCTTC.